The rows below give T cell receptor beta chains drawn from one sample of a study of blood T cell repertoires in COVID-19. Profiled with immunoSEQ multiplex PCR; TCRdb holds only in-frame clones, not every one. The sample shows about 80,000 clones, more than 60% of them seen only once. Sequencing was carried out using peripheral blood. The receptor source for this set is a human donor in a cohort sampled during active COVID-19. CDR3s include the opening cysteine and the closing phenylalanine or tryptophan.

>TRBV3-1/TRBV3-2|TRBJ2-5
CASSQADYFFHF
>TRBV5-4|TRBJ2-1
CASSGTDGSSYNEQFF
>TRBV28|TRBJ2-3
CASSLTTTDTQYF
>TRBV4-1|TRBJ2-2
CASSQGGGLSGTNTGELFF
>TRBV7-9|TRBJ2-5
CASSWSGGPAGGDQYF
>TRBV27|TRBJ1-6
CASSQTGTALHF
>TRBV19|TRBJ1-4
CASSYIGEKLFF
>TRBV7-2|TRBJ1-5
CASSLTGTYSNQPQHF
>TRBV6-5|TRBJ2-5
CASSPGTAETQYF
>TRBV3-1/TRBV3-2|TRBJ2-1
CASSLLAGGYNEQFF
>TRBV6-5|TRBJ1-2
CASSDRDSQIDGYTF
>TRBV5-1|TRBJ1-2
CASSPGQGNYGYTF
>TRBV5-1|TRBJ2-1
CASSPGLVQDNEQFF
>TRBV7-9|TRBJ1-2
CASSSDRDRGWNYGYTF
>TRBV24-1|TRBJ2-2
CATSDLDIPGELFF
>TRBV10-1|TRBJ1-4
CASSDGGAGEKLFF
>TRBV19|TRBJ1-3
CASTLQGLSSGNTIYF
>TRBV9|TRBJ2-3
CASSVEGDADTQYF
>TRBV27|TRBJ2-2
CASSFRQGYDTGELFF
>TRBV2|TRBJ1-1
CASSLTGGSEAFF